This T cell receptor (beta chain) was captured by sequencing in a study of early T cells in non-severe SARS-CoV-2 infection. Study-wide context: Bulk RNA taken from unsorted whole blood was sequenced, leaving chains unpaired. General observations from the study: Matching results from VDJdb favored anti-spike CD8 responses, leaving private and CD4 specificities undetected.

This clonotype was seen a few times. The antigen remains unidentified. Unique molecular identifiers were added to individual cDNA molecules. In TCRdb, the 5' RACE reads were re-called with MiXCR into one record per CDR3 protein. The table has 50,000 to 75,000 distinct CDR3 sequences, approximately 5.9% seen once. CDR3 length equals 14 residues. Germline V gene lookup returns CDR1 SGHVS and CDR2 FNYEAQ. The junction had 5 bases not matched to a gene; V was cut back by 5 bases and J by 3 bases. The chain has TRBV7-6 and TRBJ2-7; 9 bases line up with TRBD1. The material sequenced was whole blood, taken at baseline. This TCR derives from an adult who was a healthcare worker with PCR-confirmed SARS-CoV-2 infection or an uninfected control (not recorded which). The CDR3 reads CASSIRDRDYEQYF. Here the CDR3 DNA reads TGTGCCAGCAGCATCCGGGACAGGGACTACGAGCAGTACTTC.